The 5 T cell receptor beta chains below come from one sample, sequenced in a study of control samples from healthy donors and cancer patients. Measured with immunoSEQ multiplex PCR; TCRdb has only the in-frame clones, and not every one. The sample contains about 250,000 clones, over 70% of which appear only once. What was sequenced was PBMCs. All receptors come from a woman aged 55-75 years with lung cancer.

Here the CDR3 DNA reads TGCGCCAGCAGCCAAGTACTGGTTCGGGCAGATACGCAGTATTTT. Protein product: CASSQVLVRADTQYF. The chain recombines TRBV4-1 with TRBJ2-3; no clear D. Trimming took 1 base from V and 4 from J, leaving 12 bases between them. This CDR3 is built from 15 residues. Germline lookup yields CDR1 MGHRA and CDR2 YSYEKL.

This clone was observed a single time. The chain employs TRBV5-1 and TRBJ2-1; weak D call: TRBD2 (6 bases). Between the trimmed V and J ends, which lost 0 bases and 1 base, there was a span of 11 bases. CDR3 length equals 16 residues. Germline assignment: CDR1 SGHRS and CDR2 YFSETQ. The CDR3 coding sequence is TGCGCCAGCAGCTTGGGTGGGACTCGGTCCTACAATGAGCAGTTCTTC. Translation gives CASSLGGTRSYNEQFF.

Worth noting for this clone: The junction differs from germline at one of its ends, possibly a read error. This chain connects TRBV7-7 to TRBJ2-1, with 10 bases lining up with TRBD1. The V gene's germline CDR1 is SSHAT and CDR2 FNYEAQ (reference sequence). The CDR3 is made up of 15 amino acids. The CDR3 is CASSPGTGARGEQFF. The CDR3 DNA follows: TGTGCTAGCAGCCCGGGGACAGGGGCCCGTGGTGAGCAGTTCTTC.

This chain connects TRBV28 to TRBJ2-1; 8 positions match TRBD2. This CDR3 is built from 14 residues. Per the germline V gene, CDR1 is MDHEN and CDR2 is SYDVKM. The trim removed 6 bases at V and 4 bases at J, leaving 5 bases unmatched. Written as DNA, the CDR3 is TGTGCCAGCAGGCCGGGGGGGACGTACAATGAGCAGTTCTTC. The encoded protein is CASRPGGTYNEQFF. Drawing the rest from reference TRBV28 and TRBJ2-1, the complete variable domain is DVKVTQSSRYLVKRTGEKVFLECVQDMDHENMFWYRQDPGLGLRLIYFSYDVKMKEKGDIPEGYSVSREKKERFSLILESASTNQTSMYLCASRPGGTYNEQFFGPGTRLTVL.

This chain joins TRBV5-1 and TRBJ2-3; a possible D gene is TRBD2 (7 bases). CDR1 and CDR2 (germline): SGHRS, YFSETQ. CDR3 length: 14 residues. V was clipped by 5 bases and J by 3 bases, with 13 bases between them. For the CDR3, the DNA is TGCGCCAGCAGTGCGGGGGCACTGACAGATACGCAGTATTTT. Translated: CASSAGALTDTQYF.